The clone carrying this TCR beta chain was seen ten or more times. Amplified TCR beta CDR3 regions came from RNA transcripts. The HTBI primer set served for first-round RT-PCR of the TCR CDR3. TCRdb reprocessed the multiplex PCR reads via MiXCR and lists one record per CDR3 protein. The sample consists of over 300,000 distinct CDR3 sequences, around 14% of them appearing once. This entry belongs to a study of T cells in Graves' hyperthyroidism and ophthalmopathy. Looking at the study overall: Peripheral blood was drawn at first diagnosis, prior to all treatment.

If no ophthalmopathy progression occurred within 18 months, Graves' hyperthyroidism was stable. PBMCs were collected from an approximately 9.2 ml volume of fresh peripheral blood. V lost 2 bases to trimming and J lost 0 bases; unmatched junction nucleotides: 6. Germline CDR1 and CDR2: KGHDR and SFDVKD. The CDR3 loop spans 18 amino acids. The source material was blood. The chain is built from TRBV24-1 and TRBJ1-1, with 12 nucleotides matching TRBD1. This TCR was recovered from a woman aged 60 to 75 with Graves' hyperthyroidism. In DNA form, the CDR3 reads TGTGCCACCAGTGATTGGGCGGGACAGGGGGCTTTGAACACTGAAGCTTTCTTT. Encoded protein: CATSDWAGQGALNTEAFF.